This T cell receptor (beta chain) was identified during a study of neurological immune-mediated disorders. This clonotype was seen many times. The antigen is not known. Every sequencing run generated in excess of 170 million TCR-beta sequences. These sequences covered 15-18 subjects. TCRdb analysed the 5' RACE reads with MiXCR anew, one entry per CDR3 protein. This table has some 68,000 distinct CDR3 sequences, roughly 13% appearing once. General study points: In HTLV-1-associated myelopathy, TCR clonal expansion was greatest, and in multiple sclerosis it was least, below healthy controls. None of the CDR3 amino acid sequences of expanded clones recurred across subjects, suggesting private repertoires in all groups.

Time point meaning: longitudinal time-point 1 (baseline). PBMCs stored at -80 C, numbering 2 million, were the origin of the unsorted libraries. Sequencing was performed on PBMCs. The clonotype comes from a female donor with HTLV-1-associated myelopathy (HAM/TSP).

CDR3 sequence: CASSVVRLSLVNLNTGELFF. The CDR3 nucleotides read TGTGCCAGCAGCGTAGTACGGCTGTCGTTGGTTAACTTGAACACCGGGGAGCTGTTTTTT. The V and J genes are TRBV9 and TRBJ2-2; D is uncertain. Germline lookup yields CDR1 SGDLS and CDR2 YYNGEE. Trimming took off 0 bases at V and 1 base at J, with 22 bases between the two ends. The CDR3 has 20 amino acids.